The 13 T cell receptor beta chains below were found in one sample sequenced in a study of shared clonotypes between healthy human individuals. Assay: immunoSEQ multiplex PCR; the TCRdb copy retains only in-frame clones and omits some. Here the sample spans about 480,000 clones, more than 65% being singletons. The specimen sequenced was PBMCs. Receptor source: a woman between 35 and 50 years old in good health. Some clones in this sample may be carry-over from other donors' samples.

The chain carries TRBV28 and TRBJ2-1; D is undetermined. V was pared by 8 bases and J by 6 bases, with 23 bases between. CDR3 length: 16 residues. Germline V gene data show CDR1 as MDHEN and CDR2 as SYDVKM. CDR3 nucleotides: TGTGCCAGCCCCCGCCCGAACTTACTCTGGGCCAATGAGCAGTTCTTC. Translating it yields CASPRPNLLWANEQFF.

CDR3 residues: CASSLDGRLADTQYF. The CDR3 DNA reads TGTGCCAGCAGTCTGGACGGACGGTTGGCAGATACGCAGTATTTT. The chain carries TRBV7-2 and TRBJ2-3; D remains unclear. The CDR3 has 15 residues. Trimming removed 6 bases from V and 4 bases from J, with 17 bases in between. In germline, CDR1 is SGHTA, CDR2 FQGNSA.

The sample holds many counts of this clone. Other nucleotide sequences in the sample specify the same CDR3. This sequence joins TRBV7-9 and TRBJ2-7; unclear D gene. The CDR3 sequence is 12 residues long. Germline V CDR1 and CDR2: SEHNR, FQNEAQ (reference sequence). Trimming took off 4 bases at V and 4 bases at J, with 8 bases between the two ends. This CDR3 is CASSSLLYEQYF. The CDR3, as DNA: TGTGCCAGCAGCTCCCTATTATACGAGCAGTACTTC.

This clone has only one observation. A much more abundant neighbour one base away suggests this may be a read error. The CDR3 reads CASGDRAGANVLTF. The CDR3 nucleotides read TGTGCCAGCGGTGACAGGGCTGGGGCCAACGTCCTGACTTTC. The rearrangement joins TRBV2 to TRBJ2-6; 7 bases are a match to TRBD1. The CDR3 length is 14 residues. Germline V gene lookup returns CDR1 SNHLY and CDR2 FYNNEI.

This sequence joins TRBV6-6 and TRBJ1-2; 7 bases fit TRBD1. The J segment lost 2 bases and the V segment lost 5 bases, leaving 5 bases of the junction unmatched. The CDR3 spans 14 residues. Germline V CDR1 and CDR2: MNHNY, SVGAGI (reference sequence). CDR3 residues: CASSPTGLNYGYTF. The CDR3 region has the DNA TGTGCCAGCAGTCCGACAGGGCTAAACTATGGCTACACCTTC.

This clone was counted ten times or more. This rearrangement joins TRBV6-1 to TRBJ1-1; 8 positions agree with TRBD1. J was trimmed by 1 base and V by 0 bases; bases with no gene match: 4. This CDR3 has 16 amino acids. Germline CDR1 and CDR2: MNHNS and SASEGT. The CDR3 loop reads CASSEAFRGRNTEAFF. CDR3 coding DNA: TGTGCCAGCAGTGAAGCCTTCAGGGGGCGGAACACTGAAGCTTTCTTT.

This chain joins TRBV6-5 and TRBJ1-2; TRBD1 aligns across 7 bases. The CDR3 is 15 residues long. Per the germline V gene, CDR1 is MNHEY and CDR2 is SVGAGI. V shed 0 bases and J 10 bases; nucleotides not matched to a gene: 11. CDR3 sequence reads: CASSYSGGRDSPYTF. The CDR3 DNA sequence: TGTGCCAGCAGTTACTCCGGGGGCCGGGACAGTCCCTACACCTTC.

The chain has TRBV2 and TRBJ2-1; the D gene is possibly TRBD2 (5 bases). The CDR3 runs to 14 residues. With 4 bases removed from V and 7 bases from J, the gap between germline ends came to 14 bases. From germline, CDR1 is SNHLY and CDR2 FYNNEI. The CDR3 loop is CASSGQGRRNEQFF. CDR3 coding DNA: TGTGCCAGCAGTGGCCAAGGGCGGAGGAATGAGCAGTTCTTC.

The count of this clone is one. The rearrangement joins TRBV18 to TRBJ1-5, with a tentative D call TRBD1 (6 bases). Germline V CDR1 and CDR2: KGHSH, LQKENI. The CDR3 has 16 residues. V was pared by 0 bases and J by 2 bases, with 11 bases between. The CDR3 bases are TGTGCCAGCTCACCACCGGGGGGCGGGGGCAATCAGCCCCAGCATTTT. The encoded protein is CASSPPGGGGNQPQHF.

The rearrangement joins TRBV6-5 to TRBJ2-1; D is ambiguous. Germline V lookup: CDR1 MNHEY, CDR2 SVGAGI. The CDR3 has 12 residues. V lost 1 base and J 8 bases, leaving 6 bases between the germline ends. CDR3 region: CASSYLQDEQFF. The DNA of the CDR3 is TGTGCCAGCAGTTACTTGCAAGATGAGCAGTTCTTC.

Points on this clone: A far larger clone is one base from this, pointing to a likely read error. The rearrangement links TRBV4-3 to TRBJ2-1; 14 bases map to TRBD2. With V trimmed by 4 bases and J by 4 bases, 6 bases remained unmatched. Germline assignment: CDR1 LGHNA and CDR2 YSLEER. This CDR3 has 17 residues. The CDR3, as DNA: TGCGCCAGCAGCCCGGGACTAGCGGGAGTAGGGTACAATGAGCAGTTCTTC. As protein: CASSPGLAGVGYNEQFF.

The chain couples TRBV10-3 to TRBJ2-3; TRBD1 agrees at 8 bases. V shed 4 bases and J 0 bases; nucleotides not matched to a gene: 6. The CDR3 length is 16 residues. CDR1 ENHRY and CDR2 SYGVKD come from the germline V gene. As DNA, the CDR3 is TGTGCCATCAGTGGTCCAGACAGGGGAAGCACAGATACGCAGTATTTT. Protein product: CAISGPDRGSTDTQYF.

The V and J genes are TRBV9 and TRBJ2-1; TRBD2 matches 9 bases. Per the germline V gene, CDR1 is SGDLS and CDR2 is YYNGEE. The CDR3 extends over 17 amino acids. The J segment lost 9 bases and the V segment lost 0 bases, leaving 13 bases of the junction unmatched. The CDR3 DNA is TGTGCCAGCAGCGTAGGGTGGCGGGAGGGCCTAAGTTCTGAGCAGTTCTTC. This encodes CASSVGWREGLSSEQFF.